The T cell receptor (beta chain) under discussion was sequenced for a study of T cell clonality in common variable immunodeficiency. Data came from immunoSEQ multiplex PCR; TCRdb stores just in-frame clones and leaves some out. The sample was found to contain about 45,000 clones, and every one recurs. This clone showed up many times. The CDR3 end falls 3 residues outside the read, so it is completed with the germline J gene. The CDR3 totals 11 residues. Per the germline V gene, CDR1 is SGDLS and CDR2 is YYNGEE. V was pared by 4 bases and J by 6 bases, with 5 bases between. The TCR comes from a person aged 18 to 75 in good health. The chain uses TRBV9 and TRBJ2-1; D gene ambiguous. Sample: peripheral blood mononuclear cells. CDR3 bases read: TGTGCCAGCAGCCCGTCCAATGAG. This translates into CASSPSNE. The complete CDR3 sequence is CASSPSNEQFF.